One sample yielded the 20 T cell receptor beta chains listed below, sequenced in a study of blood T cell repertoires in COVID-19. Clones were sequenced by immunoSEQ multiplex PCR, and TCRdb holds only the in-frame ones, with some missing. The data show 150,000 to 200,000 clones, just over 90% seen once. Material: peripheral blood. These receptors originate from a woman in her sixties with COVID-19, enrolled during active disease.

This chain connects TRBV19 to TRBJ1-2; 7 nucleotides align to TRBD1. The germline gives CDR1 LNHDA, CDR2 SQIVND (reference sequence). The CDR3 sequence is 12 residues long. V lost 6 bases to trimming and J lost 7 bases; unmatched junction nucleotides: 5. CDR3 DNA sequence: TGTGCCAGTAGGGGACAGCTTCTTGGCTACACCTTC. As protein: CASRGQLLGYTF.

V is TRBV4-1 and J is TRBJ2-3; D may be TRBD2 (6 bases). This CDR3 contains 14 residues. V was trimmed by 6 bases and J by 0 bases, leaving 10 bases between them. CDR1 MGHRA and CDR2 YSYEKL come from the germline V gene. The CDR3 nucleotides read TGCGCCAGCAGGGCTGGGACTAGCACAGATACGCAGTATTTT. Amino acid sequence: CASRAGTSTDTQYF.

V usage is TRBV20-1 and J usage is TRBJ2-5; D is unclear. Trimming took off 2 bases at V and 4 bases at J, with 5 bases between the two ends. CDR3 length: 11 residues. Germline CDR1 and CDR2: DFQATT and SNEGSKA (reference sequence). CDR3 coding DNA: TGCAGTGCTAGACAGTCAGAGACCCAGTACTTC. Protein product: CSARQSETQYF.

This chain joins TRBV5-1 and TRBJ1-2; D gene uncertain. The CDR3 is 14 residues long. Germline V gives CDR1 SGHRS, CDR2 YFSETQ. The ends were cut back, 2 bases at V and 3 bases at J, with 11 bases in the middle. The CDR3 DNA sequence: TGCGCCAGCAGCTTACAACAGAGAGACTATGGCTACACCTTC. Its translation: CASSLQQRDYGYTF.

The gene calls are TRBV7-9 and TRBJ2-7; D is possibly TRBD1 (6 bases). Germline V gene data show CDR1 as SEHNR and CDR2 as FQNEAQ (reference sequence). The CDR3 contains 15 residues. The ends were cut back, 2 bases at V and 5 bases at J, with 16 bases in the middle. The CDR3 DNA reads TGTGCCAGCAGCTTACAAGCCGGGACATGGAACGAGCAGTACTTC. It encodes CASSLQAGTWNEQYF.

The chain combines TRBV2 with TRBJ1-6; no definite D call. This CDR3 has 14 amino acids. Germline V lookup: CDR1 SNHLY, CDR2 FYNNEI. V was pared by 8 bases and J by 10 bases, with 18 bases between. The CDR3 DNA reads as TGTGCCAGCGGAGCGGGCTCTATTGCGTCACCCCTCCACTTT. Its translation: CASGAGSIASPLHF.

V is TRBV30 and J is TRBJ1-5, with a weak D call TRBD1 (5 bases). Per the germline V gene, CDR1 is GTSNPN and CDR2 is SVGIG (reference sequence). The length of the CDR3 is 13 residues. V lost 3 bases and J lost 7, with 13 bases in between. As DNA, the CDR3 is TGTGCCTGGAGCCCAGCGGGGCGGCAGCCCCAGCATTTT. Translated, it gives CAWSPAGRQPQHF. Drawing the rest from reference TRBV30 and TRBJ1-5, the complete variable domain is SQTIHQWPATLVQPVGSPLSLECTVEGTSNPNLYWYRQAAGRGLQLLFYSVGIGQISSEVPQNLSASRPQDRQFILSSKKLLLSDSGFYLCAWSPAGRQPQHFGDGTRLSIL.

In its sample, this clone was seen once. The V and J genes are TRBV12-3 or TRBV12-4 and TRBJ1-1; no clear D. Between the trimmed V and J ends, which lost 4 bases and 1 base, there was a span of 7 bases. The CDR3 consists of 13 residues. The chain's CDR3 is CASSWARNTEAFF. In DNA, the CDR3 is TGTGCCAGCAGTTGGGCCAGGAACACTGAAGCTTTCTTT.

The chain combines TRBV20-1 with TRBJ2-2; D uncertain. CDR1 is DFQATT and CDR2 is SNEGSKA in the germline V gene (reference sequence). Trimming shortened V by 6 bases and J by 3 bases, and 5 bases separated the two germline ends. The CDR3 is 11 residues long. CDR3: CSASDTGELFF. DNA for the CDR3: TGCAGTGCGTCAGACACCGGGGAGCTGTTTTTT.

The gene calls are TRBV3-1 (or the pseudogene TRBV3-2) and TRBJ1-1; no clear D. Looked up from germline, CDR1 is LGHDT and CDR2 is YNNKEL (reference sequence). The CDR3 is 14 residues long. Trimming stripped 0 bases from V and 5 bases from J, with 10 bases between. The CDR3 protein is CASSQDGGRTEAFF. DNA of the CDR3: TGTGCCAGCAGCCAAGATGGCGGGAGGACTGAAGCTTTCTTT.

The chain couples TRBV3-1 (or the pseudogene TRBV3-2) to TRBJ2-7; 7 bases line up with TRBD2. CDR1 and CDR2 (germline): LGHDT, YNNKEL (reference sequence). The CDR3 is 14 residues long. With 1 base clipped from V and 4 bases from J, the junction kept 4 bases outside the gene matches. CDR3 nucleotides: TGTGCCAGCAGCCAAGCTTACGGGGGGTACGAGCAGTACTTC. Amino acids: CASSQAYGGYEQYF.

The chain combines TRBV20-1 with TRBJ1-4; D might be TRBD1 (6 bases). The CDR3 sequence is 14 residues long. V lost 3 bases, J lost 6 bases, and 14 bases lay in between. The V gene's germline CDR1 is DFQATT and CDR2 SNEGSKA (reference sequence). Here the CDR3 DNA reads TGCAGTGCTAGTTTTGGGGGCGGATATGAAAAACTGTTTTTT. This translates into CSASFGGGYEKLFF.

The rearrangement uses TRBV6-1 and TRBJ2-5; 7 bases agree with TRBD1. The ends lost 7 bases at V and 2 bases at J; junction bases unmatched: 7. Germline loops: CDR1 MNHNS, CDR2 SASEGT. CDR3 length: 14 amino acids. In DNA form, the CDR3 reads TGTGCCAGCAATACACAGGGGCCACAAGAGACCCAGTACTTC. It yields the protein CASNTQGPQETQYF.

This rearrangement joins TRBV6-5 to TRBJ1-1; 7 positions match TRBD1. The junction had 4 bases not matched to a gene; V was cut back by 6 bases and J by 0 bases. The CDR3 contains 14 residues. Germline V CDR1 and CDR2: MNHEY, SVGAGI. The CDR3 nucleotides read TGTGCCAGCAGACCCACAGGGGTGAACACTGAAGCTTTCTTT. It encodes CASRPTGVNTEAFF.

The chain links TRBV12-3 or TRBV12-4 to TRBJ2-3; unclear D gene. V lost 4 bases to trimming and J lost 6 bases, with 8 bases between them. This CDR3 has 12 residues. The CDR3 region is CASSSFEDTQYF. The CDR3, as DNA: TGTGCCAGCAGTTCCTTCGAGGATACGCAGTATTTT.

J is TRBJ2-5 and V is TRBV7-2; D is perhaps TRBD2 (6 bases). The CDR3 consists of 15 residues. Between the trimmed V and J ends, which lost 5 bases and 1 base, there was a span of 14 bases. Germline V lookup: CDR1 SGHTA, CDR2 FQGNSA. This chain's CDR3 is CASSMSWGGQETQYF. For the CDR3, the DNA is TGTGCCAGCAGCATGTCTTGGGGAGGCCAAGAGACCCAGTACTTC.

This clone was observed once. The chain joins TRBV9 to TRBJ2-1, with D maybe TRBD1 (6 bases). Germline V gene data show CDR1 as SGDLS and CDR2 as YYNGEE. The CDR3 contains 17 residues. The V end was cut by 2 bases, the J end by 5 bases, with 20 bases between. DNA of the CDR3: TGTGCCAGCAGCGTTGGGCCTCAGGGGATTGTGAACAATGAGCAGTTCTTC. This translates into CASSVGPQGIVNNEQFF.

This clone occurred once. V gene TRBV5-1 combines with J gene TRBJ2-5; TRBD1 is a possible D gene (5 bases). CDR3 length equals 16 residues. The V end lost 7 bases, the J end lost 1 base, and 20 bases lay between the germline ends. The germline gives CDR1 SGHRS, CDR2 YFSETQ. The CDR3 here is CASQSPLGQRQETQYF. For the CDR3, the DNA is TGCGCCAGCCAATCTCCTTTGGGGCAGCGCCAAGAGACCCAGTACTTC.

V gene TRBV6-5 combines with J gene TRBJ1-6; TRBD1 might be the D (6 bases). Trimming shortened V by 8 bases and J by 7 bases, and 18 bases separated the two germline ends. This CDR3 comprises 15 residues. Germline V lookup: CDR1 MNHEY, CDR2 SVGAGI. The CDR3 nucleotides read TGTGCCAGCGGCCGACCCGCGACAGGAAATTCACCCCTCCACTTT. This translates into CASGRPATGNSPLHF.

The CDR3 bases are TGTGCCAGCAGCTTAGCGCAGGGTCAGCCCCAGCATTTT. This encodes CASSLAQGQPQHF. The chain links TRBV11-1 to TRBJ1-5, with TRBD1 as a possible D gene (5 bases). The CDR3 is 13 amino acids. Germline V gene data show CDR1 as SGHAT and CDR2 as FQDESV (reference sequence). Trimming took off 0 bases at V and 6 bases at J, with 6 bases between the two ends.